The clone carrying this T cell receptor beta chain appeared a single time. Distinct nucleotide sequences in the sample also encode this CDR3. The investigators split CD4+ cells into a CD45RA+ naive subset and a CD45RA-negative memory subset. The sample originates from a study of shared clonotypes between healthy human individuals. Study-wide context: Per donor, three plates held CD4 naive cells, three held CD4 memory, two held CD8 naive and one held CD8 memory.

Method: immunoSEQ multiplex PCR; TCRdb's copy keeps in-frame clones and lacks some. This sample has approximately 2.5 million clones; over 85% occur once, and the top ten carry 0.36%. Germline V gene lookup returns CDR1 SGHAT and CDR2 FQNNGV. Trimming cost V 1 base and J 0 bases, with 7 bases left between them. The CDR3 extends over 14 amino acids. The clonotype originates from a young man in good health. Some clones in this sample may be carry-over from other donors' samples. Sequencing used naive CD4+ T cells from PBMCs. Subset here: CD45RA+ positively selected. This chain links TRBV11-2 with TRBJ2-7; no definite D call. The CDR3 sequence: CASSLAPSSYEQYF. In DNA, the CDR3 is TGTGCCAGCAGCTTAGCTCCTAGCTCCTACGAGCAGTACTTC.